This T cell receptor beta chain was captured by sequencing in a study of cytomegalovirus exposure and HLA in healthy donors (dated by TCRdb to 2016 to 2017). Study-level background: An earlier analysis of fewer than 750 of the donors reported approximately 280 Gb of sequence data and around 110 million unique TCR beta sequences obtained from about 179 million T cells. Approximately 310 gigabases of sequencing data and 70 million to 100 million unique TCR sequences were included in an early release covering 550 to 800 HLA-typed donors. Of the approximately 400 genotyped donors, less than 90% were placed in the genetic ancestry cluster associated with self-reported Caucasian donors. The study aimed to test whether cataloging public T cell receptors could reveal signatures of past pathogen exposure. The study profiled the T cell repertoires of under 850 subjects by immunosequencing and related them to cytomegalovirus serostatus. Along with the roughly 670-subject first cohort, a separate validation cohort of 120 different subjects was used. To predict cytomegalovirus infection status, the study brought together high-throughput TCR immunosequencing, statistical association of individual TCRs with disease status, and machine learning. A later analysis re-examined previously published TCR beta repertoires from about 670 donors and added high-resolution HLA genotyping to investigate patterns of TCR occurrence. Rather than using new phenotypic data, the later analysis identified candidate immune exposures from TCR beta sequences and from how often those sequences occurred across donors. An earlier analysis of fewer than 750 of the donors used high-throughput TCR beta sequencing to judge whether each TCR beta V gene segment behaved as functional or pseudogenic. Donor age, sex, ethnicity and CMV serostatus were compiled alongside the repertoire data. Genome-wide SNP genotypes for about 65% of the roughly 670 donors were used in a later genetic analysis, which treated that subset as a discovery cohort. All discovery cohort repertoires had been generated on a single sequencing platform. HLA typing included class I and class II loci at four-digit resolution. The number of typed donors differed by locus: about 620-640 for A, B, C, DRB1 and DQB1; 522 for DQA1; 600 to 610 for DPA1; and about 450 for DPB1. A handful of DR-DQ haplotypes were handled as single units for association and clustering because linkage in the cohort was strong. Across some 400 genotyped donors of the cohort, an average of about 250,000 unique TCR beta nucleotide sequences per donor were sequenced, and roughly a sixth of those sequences were non-productive. Study-wide conclusions, independent of this receptor: In a later analysis, the rate of TCR association differed among HLA loci, with DRB1 alleles having the most associated TCRs and HLA-C alleles having the fewest. Compared with equally common non-associated chains, HLA-associated TCR beta chains in a later analysis were more clonally expanded and had lower generation probabilities. Correlated functional status among segregating V segments might reflect linkage disequilibrium, but an unknown experimental factor could not be ruled out. The classifier was reported to diagnose cytomegalovirus status with high specificity and sensitivity in both the original cohort and the validation cohort. In a later analysis, several top co-occurrence clusters were reported to appear linked to parvovirus B19, influenza, CMV and Epstein-Barr virus. When HLA alleles, especially DR and DQ, strongly co-occurred, TCR associations were difficult to assign to individual alleles. Because counts were too low, under 20 rarely observed V segments, including chromosome 9 orphons, were left out of the earlier analysis of a few hundred of the donors. HLA typing was unavailable for some donors at each locus, so association tests used only the typed subset. In a later genetic analysis, fewer N-insertions in productive TCRs were reported among donors in an Asian-associated ancestry cluster than the approximately 670-donor mean. In an earlier analysis of about 550 of the donors, most TCR beta V segments were observed in productive rearrangements about 87% or about 30% of the time, broadly matching IMGT annotations. Some IMGT-functional V segments, including TRBV6-2 and TRBV6-3, could not be told apart with the 87-base-pair reads, so those segments were excluded. A total of 164 TCR beta chains were listed by the study as associated with cytomegalovirus. In a later analysis, some 17,000 TCR beta sequences were associated with specific HLA alleles at a false discovery rate of 0.05. In vitro tests confirmed that a few of the cytomegalovirus-associated TCR beta chains recognize cytomegalovirus antigens. The only immune exposure information available for the cohort was CMV serostatus. A further reported finding was that TCR beta sequences accurately predicted the HLA-A and HLA-B alleles for most subjects in the first cohort. In a later genetic analysis, a missense DCLRE1C variant was associated with V-gene and J-gene trimming of TCR beta chains, and the association was replicated in an independent cohort. Only TCR beta chains were sequenced in this cohort, and the absence of alpha or paired-chain data limited detectable features. According to a later analysis, most CMV-associated TCR beta chains appeared to be HLA-restricted, and the HLA associations seemed to be driven largely by CMV exposure. A cluster of highly shared sequence variants was judged likely to represent a technical artifact of the sequencing pipeline. The authors suggested that the approach could potentially be generalized to other disease states and immunological phenotypes. While some public TCRs were present in many individuals, most TCR sequences turned up only very rarely across donors. The presence/absence analyses assumed that sequencing depth was roughly uniform across donors, and that assumption may not be true.

The CDR3 has 18 amino acids, counting the end cysteine and phenylalanine. Just the 54-base CDR3 DNA is kept, in frame starting at base 1. Relative to germline, V is missing 1 base and J is missing 4 bases, with 8 bases of the junction outside any gene match. The germline V gene encodes CDR1 SGHTA and CDR2 FQGNSA. The cohort comprised approximately 700 healthy bone marrow donors. All cohort members were sampled while nominally healthy, although unrecorded immune exposures were likely present. The donor was CMV seropositive and was included in the group of 250 to 300 seropositive cohort members. Every donor gave a peripheral blood sample, and the peripheral blood mononuclear cells from that sample were used for TCR beta sequencing. The Qiagen DNeasy Blood Extraction Kit was used to extract genomic DNA from the blood cell samples. Of note for this clone: What this receptor recognizes is not known. It has no much larger one-base neighbor in the sample; base qualities were not kept.

The method was the immunoSEQ multiplex PCR assay. For the multiplex PCR, a mixture combining 60 forward primers for TCR Vbeta segments and 13 reverse primers for TCR Jbeta segments was used. A multiplex PCR assay on genomic DNA amplified the CDR3 region of rearranged TCR beta genes. Amplified TCR beta libraries were sequenced as 87-base-pair reads on the Illumina HiSeq System. Regarding the original processing steps: A later analysis counted about 80 million unique TCR beta chains across the 670 or so repertoires, and some 11 million of these chains were shared by at least two donors. Raw reads were error-corrected and collapsed into unique sequences by a nearest-neighbor algorithm in which closely related sequences were merged to remove PCR and sequencing errors. CDR3 sequences were aligned to IMGT reference sequences to assign V, D and J gene segments. For a sequence to be retained, a match of at least six nucleotides was required to both a V gene segment and a J gene segment. A rearrangement was called productive if the CDR3 had no stop codons and remained in frame with V and J, and every other rearrangement was called non-productive. Following IMGT convention, CDR3 was defined as the stretch from the second conserved V-encoded cysteine to the conserved J-encoded phenylalanine. The earlier analysis of fewer than 700 of the donors excluded sequences that lacked an unambiguous match to a single V gene segment. An earlier analysis of 587 of the donors classified V segments as functional when productive rearrangements were above 56.7% and as segregating when the standard deviation between donors was above 5%. To diagnose cytomegalovirus status from the catalog of TCR beta chain sequences, a statistical classification framework was built. In a later analysis, TCR nucleotide sequences were compared against IMGT/GENE-DB human TR gene sequences so that V and J genes could be assigned. A later analysis assigned CDR3 sequences and most-parsimonious VDJ recombination scenarios with the TCRdist pipeline. In a later analysis, each TCR beta chain was defined by its CDR3 amino acid sequence together with its V-gene family, and reads without a unique V-gene family were excluded. To address suspected cross-contamination and a sequencing artifact, a later analysis removed 450 to 700 highly shared, low-generation-probability nucleotide sequences. In a later analysis, a clonal expansion index was calculated for each public chain from normalized within-repertoire ranks of inferred template counts. A later analysis computed generation probabilities with a VDJ recombination model fitted to out-of-frame rearrangements, and checked the results against IGoR. In a later analysis, TCR-TCR, TCR-HLA and TCR-CMV co-occurrence was scored with hypergeometric tests, and a repertoire-size bias correction was applied to TCR pairs. A later analysis estimated false discovery rates by permuting HLA or CMV assignments 20 times. In a later analysis, co-occurring TCRs were grouped using DBSCAN, and TCRdist sequence similarity was added for clustering within HLA-allele-positive subsets. Co-occurrence clustering excluded repertoires with fewer than 30,000 or more than 120,000 public chains, plus five with anomalous nucleotide sharing. Imported from immuneACCESS, the table was reduced by TCRdb to in-frame sequences with V and J called. These copies leave out some clones; in studies compared against another copy, an unresolved V gene accounts for under half, and the cause of the remainder is not known. That table supplies the V and J calls and clone size; D and trimming were determined from the DNA. This sample gives fewer than 65,000 clones in total; approximately 75% of them show up just once. The leading ten clones occupy 3% to 4% of the sample.

This TCR came from a woman in her forties in good health and CMV-seropositive. The specimen sequenced was PBMCs. The chain is encoded by TRBV7-2 joined to TRBJ2-3; 13 central nucleotides agree with TRBD2. The DNA reads as follows: TGTGCCAGCAGCTTAGGGTCACTAGCGGGGGGGCTGTCAGATACGCAGTATTTT. Translated, it gives CASSLGSLAGGLSDTQYF.